The source of this TCR beta chain is a study of OX40 agonist ivuxolimab in advanced cancers. Overall study context: Patients were treated with intravenous ivuxolimab, dosed at 0.01 to 10 mg/kg and infused every 2 weeks. Head and neck, renal cell, melanoma or hepatocellular carcinoma were the cancers that dose-escalation patients had. Three patients, one with hepatocellular carcinoma and two with cutaneous melanoma, responded partially.

The protocol was immunoSEQ multiplex PCR, while the TCRdb copy is restricted to in-frame clones and leaves out a portion. Of tens of thousands of clones listed, 80% to 95% are singletons. The CDR3 consists of 12 residues. V was cut by 6 bases and J by 7 bases, with 13 bases left in between. The germline V gene has CDR1 ENHRY and CDR2 SYGVKD. Study-wide results and limits: Both CD4+ and CD8+ T cell populations in blood had undergone clonal expansion by week 6 at 0.1 to 3.0 mg/kg.

Comments on this clone: What it binds is not known.

The V and J genes are TRBV10-3 and TRBJ2-7, with D tentatively TRBD2 (5 bases). The specimen was CD4+ or CD8+ T cells sorted from blood, collected in a trial of the OX40 agonist ivuxolimab. This clonotype was obtained from an adult with an advanced solid tumor such as melanoma, head and neck, liver or kidney cancer. CDR3 bases: TGTGCCATCAGGGACTCGACGGGGGAGCAGTACTTC. It translates to CAIRDSTGEQYF.